This T cell receptor beta chain is from a study of blood T cell repertoires in COVID-19. This table comes from immunoSEQ multiplex PCR, and its TCRdb copy is limited to in-frame clones, with some not included. This table has 200,000 to 250,000 clones, 86% appearing once. CDR3 length: 14 residues. Germline V gene sequence: CDR1 MNHEY, CDR2 SMNVEV (reference sequence). V was clipped by 6 bases and J by 0 bases, with 12 bases between them. Material for sequencing was peripheral blood. The TCR sequence derives from a woman between 45 and 65 years old with acute or convalescent COVID-19. The chain links TRBV27 to TRBJ2-7, with D uncertain. The chain's CDR3 is CASSLTARSYEQYF. CDR3 bases: TGTGCCAGCAGCTTAACAGCCCGCTCCTACGAGCAGTACTTC.